This is a list of T cell receptor beta chains from one sample in a study of T cells in Graves' hyperthyroidism and ophthalmopathy. A single record per CDR3 protein comes from TCRdb applying MiXCR to the multiplex PCR reads. The sample holds approximately 490,000 distinct CDR3 sequences, roughly 23% seen once. Material for sequencing was blood. The receptors originated from a woman aged 70-85 years with Graves' ophthalmopathy. The CDR3 runs from the conserved cysteine through the conserved F or W. A D gene is named only where the DNA matches it firmly. Part of the rows lack a size; the others show once, few, many or a class for expanded clones.

D	V	J	size	CDR3	DNA
NA	TRBV12-5	TRBJ1-5	few	CASGFKVGSNQPQHF	TGTGCTAGTGGTTTCAAAGTTGGAAGCAATCAGCCCCAGCATTTT
NA	TRBV28	TRBJ1-1	many	CASNRVIPNTEAFF	TGTGCCAGCAACCGAGTTATCCCGAACACTGAAGCTTTCTTT
TRBD2	TRBV7-3	TRBJ2-7	few	CASSLTAGGLEQYF	TGTGCCAGCAGCTTAACGGCGGGAGGGCTCGAGCAGTACTTC
NA	TRBV7-9	TRBJ1-1	few	CASTKDLNTEAFF	TGTGCCAGCACAAAGGATTTGAACACTGAAGCTTTCTTT
NA	TRBV4-3	TRBJ1-6	NA	CASSQEPSTKSPLHF	TGCGCCAGCAGCCAAGAACCCTCGACGAAATCACCCCTCCACTTT
NA	TRBV5-5	TRBJ2-3	few	CASSLARQSTDTQYF	TGTGCCAGCAGCTTGGCCCGGCAGAGCACAGATACGCAGTATTTT
NA	TRBV13	TRBJ2-1	NA	CASSLGLPNEQLF	TGTGCCAGCAGCTTAGGACTCCCAAATGAGCAGCTCTTC
TRBD2	TRBV28	TRBJ2-1	many	CASSLLTSGRNGQFF	TGTGCCAGCAGTTTATTAACTAGCGGGAGGAATGGGCAGTTCTTC
NA	TRBV7-9	TRBJ2-7	few	CASSLIPTGHEQYF	TGTGCCAGCAGCTTAATCCCGACAGGCCACGAGCAGTACTTC
NA	TRBV28	TRBJ2-3	many	CASSPGGGGFDTQYF	TGTGCCAGCAGTCCCGGCGGAGGGGGTTTCGATACGCAGTATTTT
NA	TRBV2	TRBJ2-3	many	CASRRLATHSDTQYF	TGTGCCAGCAGAAGGCTAGCCACTCATTCAGATACGCAGTATTTT